These 5 T cell receptor beta chains were sequenced from one sample in a study of cytomegalovirus exposure and HLA in healthy donors. It was with 60 Vbeta and 13 Jbeta primers that the PCR ran. The data were produced by immunoSEQ multiplex PCR, yet TCRdb's version contains in-frame clones alone and is incomplete. The sample carries some 200,000 clones, more than 65% recorded once. Sequenced input: PBMCs. These receptors all come from a girl aged 5 to 17 in good health and CMV-seropositive.

Only a few counts were recorded for this clone. The chain joins TRBV7-9 to TRBJ1-4, with a tentative D call TRBD1 (5 bases). CDR1 and CDR2 from the germline V gene are SEHNR and FQNEAQ (reference sequence). This CDR3 has 14 residues. Trimming removed 7 bases from V and 6 bases from J, with 15 bases in between. CDR3 loop: CASIPGGKDEKLFF. DNA for the CDR3: TGTGCCAGCATCCCGGGGGGAAAAGATGAAAAACTGTTTTTT. The whole variable domain, remainder taken from reference TRBV7-9 and TRBJ1-4, is DTGVSQNPRHKITKRGQNVTFRCDPISEHNRLYWYRQTLGQGPEFLTYFQNEAQLEKSRLLSDRFSAERPKGSFSTLEIQRTEQGDSAMYLCASIPGGKDEKLFFGSGTQLSVL.

The chain links TRBV7-9 to TRBJ2-5; 8 bases match TRBD1. The CDR3 runs 13 residues. Looked up from germline, CDR1 is SEHNR and CDR2 is FQNEAQ (reference sequence). Trimming cost V 4 bases and J 5 bases; bases outside gene matches: 3. CDR3 bases: TGTGCCAGCAGCTCAGGGGGCCGGGAGACCCAGTACTTC. It codes for CASSSGGRETQYF.

V and J are TRBV2 and TRBJ1-4, with 7 bases lining up with TRBD1. J was trimmed by 8 bases and V by 6 bases; bases with no gene match: 9. CDR1 is SNHLY, CDR2 FYNNEI, per germline. This CDR3 comprises 14 residues. CDR3 in amino acids: CASRLTGVGEKLFF. CDR3 sequence (DNA): TGTGCCAGCAGACTAACAGGGGTCGGGGAAAAACTGTTTTTT.

This clone was counted between two and nine times. The rearrangement joins TRBV5-5 to TRBJ2-7, with 8 positions matching TRBD1. In germline, CDR1 is SGHKS, CDR2 YYEKEE (reference sequence). Trimming at V came to 2 bases and at J to 2 bases, leaving 6 bases not matched to a gene. The CDR3 loop spans 15 amino acids. The CDR3 here is CASSFAGQGTYEQYF. CDR3 DNA: TGTGCCAGCAGCTTCGCCGGACAGGGTACCTACGAGCAGTACTTC.

The rearrangement joins TRBV5-1 to TRBJ1-2, with 7 bases identical to TRBD1. The germline V gene encodes CDR1 SGHRS and CDR2 YFSETQ. The CDR3 has 15 amino acids. V dropped 2 bases and J dropped 7; count of bases not matched to a gene: 11. The CDR3 region is CASSFETGSVGGYTF. Written as DNA, the CDR3 is TGCGCCAGCAGCTTCGAGACAGGGTCGGTCGGTGGCTACACCTTC.